This T cell receptor (beta chain) was sequenced for a study of T-cell reconstitution after alpha-beta-depleted transplantation in children. The study's findings and limits: TCRbeta diversity was high at day 60 in some patients (a result of surviving recipient T cells and thymic progenitors). After one year, T-cell counts and TCRbeta diversity mostly came from new T cells. At around two months after transplant, the alpha-beta T cells were reportedly derived from several hundred expanded clones that came from non-depleted graft cells.

The TCRbeta library incorporated unique molecular identifiers. TCRdb independently ran MiXCR on the PCR reads; one entry per CDR3 protein. Here the sample spans fewer than 250,000 distinct CDR3 sequences, about 15% being singletons. This clonotype was counted between two and nine times. Its antigen is unknown. The receptor was derived from a male patient aged 2-9 years who had a stem cell transplant for acute lymphoblastic leukemia, so the T cells may come from the graft donor. The source material was PBMCs, mostly from graft donor cells, sampled 360 days after TCRalphabeta/CD19-depleted stem cell transplant.

The CDR3, as DNA: TGTGCCAGCAGCGGCGGACTGGAAGAATCAGATACGCAGTATTTT. This sequence encodes CASSGGLEESDTQYF. The V call is TRBV7-9, the J call TRBJ2-3, with TRBD2 as a possible D gene (5 bases). The CDR3 is made up of 15 amino acids. CDR1 is SEHNR and CDR2 is FQNEAQ in the germline V gene (reference sequence). Trimming stripped 5 bases from V and 4 bases from J, with 16 bases between.